This TCR beta chain was recovered during a study of PD-1 blockade in mismatch repair-deficient tumors. Produced via immunoSEQ multiplex PCR; TCRdb's table is partial and in-frame only. Of about 38,000 clones in the sample, about 85% were seen once. The germline V gene encodes CDR1 SQVTM and CDR2 ANQGSEA. The CDR3 sequence is 11 residues long. V dropped 6 bases and J dropped 10; count of bases not matched to a gene: 6. The TCR-sequenced patients were a few responders to pembrolizumab. This clonotype originated in an adult with mismatch repair-deficient cancer. Sequencing used peripheral blood, obtained about 81 weeks after starting pembrolizumab. The V and J genes are TRBV29-1 and TRBJ2-1; TRBD2 aligns across 7 bases. CDR3 sequence (DNA): TGCAGCGTCGGGTGGCGGGAGGAGCAGTTCTTC. As protein: CSVGWREEQFF.